The clone carrying this T cell receptor (beta chain) was picked up a small number of times. Its specificity is unknown. This record comes from a study of T cell repertoires in cytomegalovirus infection. As for the study in general: CMV epitopes, recently identified HLA-C-restricted and well-studied HLA-B-restricted, were used. It can be stated that public TCR beta signatures indicated CMV infection as well as a matching HLA type. The study's findings and limits: In two of eight donors, the top clonotype was HLA-C-restricted CMV-specific. Summed frequency of public TCR beta families distinguished CMV carriers with the relevant HLA.

The CDR3 spans 16 residues. Unmatched junction bases numbered 12, after V lost 1 base and J lost 7 bases. CDR1 SGHVS and CDR2 FQNEAQ come from the germline V gene. MiXCR was run by TCRdb on the reads, yielding one entry per CDR3 protein. Here the sample spans about 570,000 distinct CDR3 sequences, around 40% being singletons. The clonotype comes from a human donor in good health (CMV status not recorded). Some clones in this sample may be carry-over from other donors' samples. The sequenced sample was cultured PBMCs, obtained from culture after CMV antigen stimulation. The J gene is TRBJ1-1, the V gene TRBV7-8; 7 bases line up with TRBD1. The CDR3 is CASSLGQGGLKGEAFF. CDR3 nucleotides: TGTGCCAGCAGCTTAGGACAGGGTGGGTTGAAGGGTGAAGCTTTCTTT.